This T cell receptor beta chain appears in the sequencing data of a study of blood T cell repertoires in COVID-19. Overall study: Specimens from acute and convalescent COVID-19 originated in the United States, Italy and Spain. T cells, B-cell-depleted T cells, or PBMCs supplied cDNA or gDNA.

CDR3 length equals 13 residues. Germline CDR1 is LNHNV and CDR2 is YYDKDF (reference sequence). V lost 6 bases and J lost 3; bases outside the gene matches: 0. Original processing methods: It was from reference gene primer amplification that nucleated cell counts were estimated. TCRdb keeps only in-frame clones here, not all; method: immunoSEQ multiplex PCR. V, J and clone size are taken as reported in that table, and D and trimming were inferred from the DNA itself. The table shows some 210,000 clones, with roughly 94% occurring only once. The clonotype originates from a man aged 30 to 45 with acute or convalescent COVID-19. Sequenced input: peripheral blood. The chain links TRBV15 to TRBJ2-5; 11 bases line up with TRBD1. The CDR3 region is CATRGQGEETQYF. DNA for the CDR3: TGTGCCACCAGGGGACAGGGGGAAGAGACCCAGTACTTC.